Listed here is a single TCR beta chain. The data were obtained in a study of Ad26.COV2.S vaccination and SARS-CoV-2 variants. This CDR3 contains 15 residues. Germline assignment: CDR1 MNHEY and CDR2 SVGAGI. V gave up 6 bases and J gave up 6 bases; unmatched junction bases: 11. Treatment: some 20 received Ad26.COV2.S at low or high dose, single or two shots; roughly five received placebo; per-sample allocation not given. It was on day 63 after the first vaccine or placebo injection that samples were taken. The method was immunoSEQ multiplex PCR; TCRdb's version includes in-frame clones alone and lacks a portion of them. This sample has about 480,000 clones; about 83% occur once, and the top ten carry 9.5% to 15%.

This TCR came from a person aged 18-65 years who received the Ad26.COV2.S COVID-19 vaccine or a placebo. This specimen was peripheral blood, taken in a trial of Ad26.COV2.S vaccine versus placebo. This chain connects TRBV6-5 to TRBJ1-1; 9 nucleotides agree with TRBD1. The CDR3, as DNA: TGTGCCAGCAGGGACAGGGGTTTAAAGGGTGCTGAAGCTTTCTTT. Its protein product is CASRDRGLKGAEAFF.